This T cell receptor beta chain came from a study of blood T cell repertoires in COVID-19. Study-level background: Acute and convalescent COVID-19 specimens originated in the United States, Italy and Spain.

V lost 8 bases and J lost 7; bases outside the gene matches: 6. The CDR3 totals 13 residues. Germline V CDR1 and CDR2: KGHDR, SFDVKD. TCRdb keeps only in-frame clones here, not all; method: immunoSEQ multiplex PCR. The sample includes about 370,000 clones, just over 90% of them seen just once. In assigning cohorts, the study relied on participant-reported clinical history. Sequenced material: PBMCs or T cells enriched from blood (not recorded which). The chain has TRBV24-1 and TRBJ2-1, with 8 positions matching TRBD1. The sequence was obtained from a woman aged 40 to 55 who had been exposed to COVID-19. For the CDR3, the DNA is TGTGCCACCAACACTCAGGGGGCAAATGAGCAGTTCTTC. Amino acid sequence: CATNTQGANEQFF.